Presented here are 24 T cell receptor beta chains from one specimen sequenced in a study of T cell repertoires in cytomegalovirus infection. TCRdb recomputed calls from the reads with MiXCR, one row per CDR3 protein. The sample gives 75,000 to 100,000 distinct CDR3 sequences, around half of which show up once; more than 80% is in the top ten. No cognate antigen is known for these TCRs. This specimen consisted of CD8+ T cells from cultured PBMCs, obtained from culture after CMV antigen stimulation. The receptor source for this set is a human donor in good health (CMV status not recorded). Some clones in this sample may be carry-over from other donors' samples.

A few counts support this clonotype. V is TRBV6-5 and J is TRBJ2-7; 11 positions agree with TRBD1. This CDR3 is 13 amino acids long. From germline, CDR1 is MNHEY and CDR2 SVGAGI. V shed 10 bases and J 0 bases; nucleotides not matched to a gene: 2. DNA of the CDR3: TGTGCCATCGGGACAGGGGGCTCCTACGAGCAGTACTTC. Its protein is CAIGTGGSYEQYF.

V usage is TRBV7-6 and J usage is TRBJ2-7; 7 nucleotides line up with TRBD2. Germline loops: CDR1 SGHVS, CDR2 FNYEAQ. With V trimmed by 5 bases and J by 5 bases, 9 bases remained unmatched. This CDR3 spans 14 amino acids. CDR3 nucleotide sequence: TGTGCCAGCAGCCAACCGGGACTAAACCACGAGCAGTACTTC. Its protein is CASSQPGLNHEQYF.

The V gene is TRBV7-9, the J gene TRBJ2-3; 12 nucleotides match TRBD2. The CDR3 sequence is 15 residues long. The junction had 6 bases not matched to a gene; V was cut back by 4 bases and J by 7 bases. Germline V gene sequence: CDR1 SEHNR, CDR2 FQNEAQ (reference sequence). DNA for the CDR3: TGTGCCAGCAGCTCGGGACTAGCGGGTACAAATACGCAGTATTTT. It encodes CASSSGLAGTNTQYF.

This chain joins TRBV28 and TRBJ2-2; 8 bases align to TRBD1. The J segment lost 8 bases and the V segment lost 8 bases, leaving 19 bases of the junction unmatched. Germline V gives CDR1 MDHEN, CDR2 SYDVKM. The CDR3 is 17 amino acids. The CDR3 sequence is CASGALDREFKGGELFF. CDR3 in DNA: TGTGCCAGCGGTGCCCTGGACAGGGAGTTCAAGGGGGGGGAGCTGTTTTTT.

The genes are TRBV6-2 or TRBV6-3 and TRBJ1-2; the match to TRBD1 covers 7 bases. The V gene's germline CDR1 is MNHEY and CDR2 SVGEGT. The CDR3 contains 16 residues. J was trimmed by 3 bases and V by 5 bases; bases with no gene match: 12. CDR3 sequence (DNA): TGTGCCAGCAGTCTAGCGTCGGACAGGAAGCACTATGGCTACACCTTC. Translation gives CASSLASDRKHYGYTF.

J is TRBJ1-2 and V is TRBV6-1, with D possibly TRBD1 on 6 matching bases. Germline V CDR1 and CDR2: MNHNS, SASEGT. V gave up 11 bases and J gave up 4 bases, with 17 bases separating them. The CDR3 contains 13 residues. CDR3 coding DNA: TGTGCCGGATTCAAGACAGGAGCCTATGGCTACACCTTC. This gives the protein CAGFKTGAYGYTF.

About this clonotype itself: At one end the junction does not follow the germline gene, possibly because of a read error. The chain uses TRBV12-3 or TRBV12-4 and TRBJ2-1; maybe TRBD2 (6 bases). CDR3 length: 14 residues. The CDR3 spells CASSLPGLPPDGGF. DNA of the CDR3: TGTGCCAGCAGCCTACCCGGACTCCCCCCGGACGGGGGATTC.

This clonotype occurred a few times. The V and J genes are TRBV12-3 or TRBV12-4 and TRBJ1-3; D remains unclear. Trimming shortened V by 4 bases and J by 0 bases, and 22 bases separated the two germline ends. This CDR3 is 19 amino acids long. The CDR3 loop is CASSSPLVRGGSSGNTIYF. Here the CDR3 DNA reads TGTGCCAGCAGTTCGCCTTTGGTGCGGGGAGGAAGCTCTGGAAACACCATATATTTT.

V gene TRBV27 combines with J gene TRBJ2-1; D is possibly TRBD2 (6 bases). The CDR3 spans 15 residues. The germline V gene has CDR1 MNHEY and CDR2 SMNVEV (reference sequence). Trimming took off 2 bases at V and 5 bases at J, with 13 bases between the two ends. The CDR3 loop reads CASSLIQRANNEQFF. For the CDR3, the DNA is TGTGCCAGCAGTTTAATCCAGCGGGCAAACAATGAGCAGTTCTTC.

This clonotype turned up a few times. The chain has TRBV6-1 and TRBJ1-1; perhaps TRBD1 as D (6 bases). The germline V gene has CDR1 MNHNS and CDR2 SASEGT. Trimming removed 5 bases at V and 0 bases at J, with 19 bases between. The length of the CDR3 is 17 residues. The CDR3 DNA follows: TGTGCCAGCAGTCCAGGGGTCCCTTACCTCATGAACACTGAAGCTTTCTTT. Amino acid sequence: CASSPGVPYLMNTEAFF.

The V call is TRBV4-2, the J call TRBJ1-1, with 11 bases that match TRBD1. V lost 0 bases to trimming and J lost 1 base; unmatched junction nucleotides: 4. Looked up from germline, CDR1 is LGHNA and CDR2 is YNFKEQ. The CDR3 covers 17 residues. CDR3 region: CASSQEGTGGWNTEAFF. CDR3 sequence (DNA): TGTGCCAGCAGCCAAGAAGGGACAGGGGGATGGAACACTGAAGCTTTCTTT.

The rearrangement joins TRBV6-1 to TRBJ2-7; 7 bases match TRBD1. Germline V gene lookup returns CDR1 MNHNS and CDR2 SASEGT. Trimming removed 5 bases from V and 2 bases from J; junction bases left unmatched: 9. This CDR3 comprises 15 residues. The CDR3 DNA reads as TGTGCCAGCAGTCTCCGGGACAGACAAACCTACGAGCAGTACTTC. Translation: CASSLRDRQTYEQYF.

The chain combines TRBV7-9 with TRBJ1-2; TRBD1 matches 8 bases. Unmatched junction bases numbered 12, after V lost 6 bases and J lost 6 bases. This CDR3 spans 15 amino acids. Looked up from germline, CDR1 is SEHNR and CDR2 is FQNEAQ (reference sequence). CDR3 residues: CASSYQGDRINGYTF. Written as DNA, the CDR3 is TGTGCCAGCAGTTACCAGGGGGACAGGATAAATGGCTACACCTTC.

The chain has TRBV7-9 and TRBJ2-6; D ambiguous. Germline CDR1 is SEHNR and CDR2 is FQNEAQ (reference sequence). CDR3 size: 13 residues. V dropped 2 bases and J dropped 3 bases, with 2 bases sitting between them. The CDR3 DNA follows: TGTGCCAGCAGCTTAAATGGGGCCAACGTCCTGACTTTC. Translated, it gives CASSLNGANVLTF.

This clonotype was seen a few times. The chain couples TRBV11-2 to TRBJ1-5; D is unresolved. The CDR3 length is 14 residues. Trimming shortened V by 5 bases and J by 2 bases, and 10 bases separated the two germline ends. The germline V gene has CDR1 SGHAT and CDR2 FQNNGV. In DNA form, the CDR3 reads TGTGCCAGCAGCCCGGCGGGCGGCAATCAGCCCCAGCATTTT. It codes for CASSPAGGNQPQHF.

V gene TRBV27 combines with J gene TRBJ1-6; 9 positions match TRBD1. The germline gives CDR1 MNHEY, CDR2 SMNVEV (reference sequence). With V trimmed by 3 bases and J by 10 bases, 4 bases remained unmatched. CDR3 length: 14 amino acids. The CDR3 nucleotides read TGTGCCAGCAGTTTGGGACAGGGTACCTCACCCCTCCACTTT. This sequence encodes CASSLGQGTSPLHF.

This CDR3 is CASSDDRGGTEAFF. The DNA of the CDR3 is TGTGCCAGCAGTGATGACAGGGGTGGAACTGAAGCTTTCTTT. The V and J genes are TRBV12-3 or TRBV12-4 and TRBJ1-1; TRBD1 aligns across 8 bases. This CDR3 has 14 amino acids. Losses at the gene ends were 5 bases for V and 5 bases for J; bases not matched to a gene: 7.

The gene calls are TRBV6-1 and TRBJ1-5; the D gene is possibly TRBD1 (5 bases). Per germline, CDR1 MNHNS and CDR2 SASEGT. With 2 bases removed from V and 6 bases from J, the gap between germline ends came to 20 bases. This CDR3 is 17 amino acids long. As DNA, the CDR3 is TGTGCCAGCAGTGAATGGAGGCTGGACAAAGGAGGTCAGCCCCAGCATTTT. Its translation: CASSEWRLDKGGQPQHF.

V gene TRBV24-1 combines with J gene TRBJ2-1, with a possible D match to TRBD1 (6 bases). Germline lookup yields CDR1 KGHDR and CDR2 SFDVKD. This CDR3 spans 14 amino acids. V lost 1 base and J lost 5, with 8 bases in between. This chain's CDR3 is CATSDFGQHNEQFF. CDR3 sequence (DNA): TGTGCCACCAGTGATTTTGGACAGCACAATGAGCAGTTCTTC.

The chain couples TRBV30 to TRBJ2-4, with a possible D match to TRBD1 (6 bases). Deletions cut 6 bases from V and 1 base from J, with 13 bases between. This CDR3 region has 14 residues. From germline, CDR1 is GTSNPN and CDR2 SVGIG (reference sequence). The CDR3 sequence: CACTGFPAKNIQYF. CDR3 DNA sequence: TGTGCCTGCACAGGGTTTCCGGCCAAAAACATTCAGTACTTC. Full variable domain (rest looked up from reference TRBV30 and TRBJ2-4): SQTIHQWPATLVQPVGSPLSLECTVEGTSNPNLYWYRQAAGRGLQLLFYSVGIGQISSEVPQNLSASRPQDRQFILSSKKLLLSDSGFYLCACTGFPAKNIQYFGAGTRLSVL.

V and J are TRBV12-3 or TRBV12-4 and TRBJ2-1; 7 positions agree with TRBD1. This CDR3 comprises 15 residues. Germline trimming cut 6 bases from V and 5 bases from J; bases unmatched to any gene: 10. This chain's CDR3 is CASSPGRGSNNEQFF. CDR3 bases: TGTGCCAGCAGCCCCGGCAGGGGGTCGAACAATGAGCAGTTCTTC.

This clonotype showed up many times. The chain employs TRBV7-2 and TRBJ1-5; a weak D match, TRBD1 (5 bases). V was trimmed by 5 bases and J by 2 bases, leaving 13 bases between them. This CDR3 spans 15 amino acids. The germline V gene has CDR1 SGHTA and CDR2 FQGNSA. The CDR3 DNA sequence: TGTGCCAGCAGCGAAGAGGGGAGAGGCAATCAGCCCCAGCATTTT. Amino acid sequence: CASSEEGRGNQPQHF. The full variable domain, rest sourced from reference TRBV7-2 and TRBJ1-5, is GAGVSQSPSNKVTEKGKDVELRCDPISGHTALYWYRQSLGQGLEFLIYFQGNSAPDKSGLPSDRFSAERTGGSVSTLTIQRTQQEDSAVYLCASSEEGRGNQPQHFGDGTRLSIL.

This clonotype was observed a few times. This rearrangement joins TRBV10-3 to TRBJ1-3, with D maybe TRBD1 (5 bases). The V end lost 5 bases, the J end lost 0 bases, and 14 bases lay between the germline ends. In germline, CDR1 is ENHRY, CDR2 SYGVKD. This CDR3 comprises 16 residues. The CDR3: CAISSGLPGSGNTIYF. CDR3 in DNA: TGTGCCATCAGTTCGGGACTCCCCGGCTCTGGAAACACCATATATTTT.

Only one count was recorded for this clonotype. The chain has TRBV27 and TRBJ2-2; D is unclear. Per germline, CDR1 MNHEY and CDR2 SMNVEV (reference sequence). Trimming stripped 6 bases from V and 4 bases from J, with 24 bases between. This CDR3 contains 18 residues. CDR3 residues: CASSPPVKGRLGTGELFF. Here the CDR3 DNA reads TGTGCCAGCAGCCCCCCCGTCAAGGGAAGGCTCGGCACCGGGGAGCTGTTTTTT.